The clone carrying this T cell receptor (beta chain) was seen just once. The record originates from a study of blood T cell repertoires in COVID-19. With V trimmed by 3 bases and J by 0 bases, 2 bases remained unmatched. This CDR3 is 15 amino acids long. Germline CDR1 is KGHSH and CDR2 is LQKENI. In the study's own analysis: Quantification of nucleated cells was approximated via reference gene primer amplification. Sequenced by immunoSEQ multiplex PCR; TCRdb stores in-frame clones only, minus some. That table gives V, J and clone size, and the DNA gave D and trimming. The sample has 250,000 to 350,000 clones, approximately 84% seen once.

Sequences were obtained from peripheral blood. The rearrangement uses TRBV18 and TRBJ2-7; TRBD1 matches 10 bases. This receptor was obtained from a human donor with COVID-19, enrolled during active disease. The donor label of this sample is uncertain. The CDR3 here is CASSPGQGSSYEQYF. The CDR3 DNA follows: TGTGCCAGCTCACCGGGACAGGGGAGCTCCTACGAGCAGTACTTC. The whole variable domain, filled in from reference TRBV18 and TRBJ2-7, reads NAGVMQNPRHLVRRRGQEARLRCSPMKGHSHVYWYRQLPEEGLKFMVYLQKENIIDESGMPKERFSAEFPKEGPSILRIQQVVRGDSAAYFCASSPGQGSSYEQYFGPGTRLTVT.